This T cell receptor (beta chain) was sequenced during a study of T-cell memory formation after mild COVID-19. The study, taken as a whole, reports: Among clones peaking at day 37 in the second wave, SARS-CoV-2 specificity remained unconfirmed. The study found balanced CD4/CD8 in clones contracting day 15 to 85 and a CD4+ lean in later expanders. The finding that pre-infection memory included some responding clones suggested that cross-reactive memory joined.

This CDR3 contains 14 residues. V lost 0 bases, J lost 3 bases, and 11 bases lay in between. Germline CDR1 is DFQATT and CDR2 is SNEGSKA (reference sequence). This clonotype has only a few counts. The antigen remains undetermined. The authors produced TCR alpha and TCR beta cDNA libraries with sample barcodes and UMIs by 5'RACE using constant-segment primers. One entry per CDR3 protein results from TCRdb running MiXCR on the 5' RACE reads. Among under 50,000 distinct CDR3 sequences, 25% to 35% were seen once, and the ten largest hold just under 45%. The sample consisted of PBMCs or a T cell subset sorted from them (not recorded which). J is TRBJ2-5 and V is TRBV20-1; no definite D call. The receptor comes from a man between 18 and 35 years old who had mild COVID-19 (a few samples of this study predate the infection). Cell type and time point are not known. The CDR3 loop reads CSARDLSSEETQYF. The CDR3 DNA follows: TGCAGTGCTAGAGATTTAAGCAGCGAAGAGACCCAGTACTTC.